The 13 T cell receptor beta chains below all came from one sample that was sequenced in a study of shared clonotypes between healthy human individuals. Clones were read by immunoSEQ multiplex PCR, and TCRdb kept only the in-frame ones, dropping some. This sample has about 1.5 million clones, with roughly 98% found just once. Sequencing was performed on naive CD4+ T cells sorted from blood. The subset denotes: CD45RA+ positively selected. All receptors come from a man under 40 in good health.

Here the CDR3 reads CASSDGNRAYEQYF. The CDR3 DNA is TGCGCCAGCAGTGATGGGAACAGAGCCTACGAGCAGTACTTC. This rearrangement joins TRBV10-1 to TRBJ2-7, with D hard to call. Trimming stripped 3 bases from V and 2 bases from J, with 11 bases between. The CDR3 is made up of 14 amino acids. Germline CDR1 and CDR2: WNHNN and SYGVQD (reference sequence).

V and J are TRBV5-8 and TRBJ2-2; 14 positions match TRBD2. The length of the CDR3 is 19 residues. Germline trimming cut 1 base from V and 0 bases from J; bases unmatched to any gene: 5. Germline V gene data show CDR1 as SGHTS and CDR2 as YDEGEE. The CDR3 DNA is TGTGCCAGCAGCTTGAAGACTAGCGGGAGGGCCGCGAACACCGGGGAGCTGTTTTTT. It encodes CASSLKTSGRAANTGELFF.

The V gene is TRBV28, the J gene TRBJ2-2, with 9 nucleotides matching TRBD2. Trimming removed 6 bases from V and 8 bases from J; junction bases left unmatched: 22. The CDR3 length is 19 residues. Germline V gene lookup returns CDR1 MDHEN and CDR2 SYDVKM. In DNA, the CDR3 is TGTGCCAGCAGCCCTAAGGGTGGTCTAGCGGGACGTCCTGTAGGGGAGCTGTTTTTT. Residues: CASSPKGGLAGRPVGELFF.

This rearrangement joins TRBV18 to TRBJ2-1; the D call may be TRBD1 or TRBD2 (5 bases each). The V and J ends lost 3 bases and 0 bases respectively, with 12 bases between them. The CDR3 length is 16 residues. The germline V gene encodes CDR1 KGHSH and CDR2 LQKENI. The CDR3 reads CASSPYGGYSYNEQFF. The CDR3, as DNA: TGTGCCAGCTCACCTTATGGGGGTTACTCCTACAATGAGCAGTTCTTC.

A remark on this clone: The sample contains more than one DNA sequence encoding this CDR3. The rearrangement joins TRBV19 to TRBJ2-2, with 9 nucleotides matching TRBD1. The germline V gene has CDR1 LNHDA and CDR2 SQIVND (reference sequence). This CDR3 region has 14 residues. V was pared by 8 bases and J by 5 bases, with 6 bases of the junction left unmatched. The CDR3 here is CASSGQGRTGELFF. CDR3 nucleotides: TGTGCCAGTTCGGGACAGGGTAGAACCGGGGAGCTGTTTTTT.

A single count supports this clone. The chain combines TRBV27 with TRBJ2-5, with 9 bases fitting TRBD2. In germline, CDR1 is MNHEY, CDR2 SMNVEV (reference sequence). This CDR3 is 21 amino acids long. Trimming at V came to 2 bases and at J to 1 base, leaving 20 bases not matched to a gene. The CDR3 here is CASSLLSRAGGLAGSQETQYF. CDR3 DNA sequence: TGTGCCAGCAGTTTACTCTCGCGGGCAGGGGGGCTAGCGGGGTCCCAAGAGACCCAGTACTTC.

V usage is TRBV6-1 and J usage is TRBJ1-1; 11 bases are shared with TRBD1. The CDR3 sequence is 15 residues long. With 7 bases clipped from V and 6 bases from J, the junction kept 10 bases outside the gene matches. The germline gives CDR1 MNHNS, CDR2 SASEGT. The CDR3 here is CASNTGQGGGAEAFF. The CDR3 coding sequence is TGTGCCAGCAATACGGGACAGGGGGGAGGAGCTGAAGCTTTCTTT.

The chain employs TRBV13 and TRBJ2-7, with D possibly matching TRBD1 (5 bases). The V and J ends lost 4 bases and 3 bases respectively, with 16 bases between them. The CDR3 loop spans 15 amino acids. Germline V gives CDR1 PRHDT, CDR2 FYEKMQ (reference sequence). The CDR3 DNA sequence: TGTGCCAGCAGCTCTAAGTCGGCAGGGCACTACGAGCAGTACTTC. Protein product: CASSSKSAGHYEQYF.

This clone was recorded only once. The rearrangement joins TRBV9 to TRBJ2-5, with 10 nucleotides matching TRBD2. The CDR3 length is 17 residues. V shed 0 bases and J 5 bases; nucleotides not matched to a gene: 10. Germline V gives CDR1 SGDLS, CDR2 YYNGEE. As DNA, the CDR3 is TGTGCCAGCAGCGTAGGAGGGCTAGCGGGAGCAGGGGAGACCCAGTACTTC. Its protein product is CASSVGGLAGAGETQYF.

The chain uses TRBV28 and TRBJ2-2, with 7 positions matching TRBD2. V trimming: 1 base; J trimming: 10 bases; junction bases outside the gene matches: 27. Germline CDR1 and CDR2: MDHEN and SYDVKM. CDR3 size: 21 residues. CDR3 DNA: TGTGCCAGCAGTTTATCCCCAACCCATCAGGGCTGGGGAGGGCCCGAGGTGGAGCTGTTTTTT. Its protein is CASSLSPTHQGWGGPEVELFF.

This chain joins TRBV6-1 and TRBJ2-1; TRBD2 matches 8 bases. V was clipped by 3 bases and J by 0 bases; unmatched bases: 4. This CDR3 is 16 amino acids long. Germline V lookup: CDR1 MNHNS, CDR2 SASEGT. For the CDR3, the DNA is TGTGCCAGCAGTGAGCACGGGGGGGCCTCCTACAATGAGCAGTTCTTC. The encoded protein is CASSEHGGASYNEQFF.

The rearrangement uses TRBV18 and TRBJ1-2; maybe TRBD1 (5 bases). The germline CDR1 and CDR2 sequences are KGHSH and LQKENI. V lost 6 bases, J lost 8 bases, and 19 bases lay in between. The CDR3 is 14 residues long. CDR3 amino acids: CASSPLEGTGGYTF. In DNA, the CDR3 is TGTGCCAGCTCGCCCCTGGAGGGGACGGGGGGCTACACCTTC.

The V call is TRBV10-1, the J call TRBJ1-1, with D hard to call. V dropped 0 bases and J dropped 9 bases, with 11 bases sitting between them. The CDR3 contains 13 residues. Germline CDR1 WNHNN, CDR2 SYGVQD (reference sequence). The CDR3 spells CASSESGGKKAFF. CDR3 in DNA: TGCGCCAGCAGTGAGTCAGGCGGAAAAAAAGCTTTCTTT.